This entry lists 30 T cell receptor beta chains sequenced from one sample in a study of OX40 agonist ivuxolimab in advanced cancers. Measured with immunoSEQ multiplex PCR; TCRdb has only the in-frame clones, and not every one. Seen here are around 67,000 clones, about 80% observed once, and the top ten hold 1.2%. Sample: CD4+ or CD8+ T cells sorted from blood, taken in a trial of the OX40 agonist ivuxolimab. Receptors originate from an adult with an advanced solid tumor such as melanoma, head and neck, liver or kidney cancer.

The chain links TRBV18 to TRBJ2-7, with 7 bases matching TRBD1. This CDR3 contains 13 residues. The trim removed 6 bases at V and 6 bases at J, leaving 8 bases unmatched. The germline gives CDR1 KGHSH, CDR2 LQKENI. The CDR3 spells CASSSGQNVEQYF. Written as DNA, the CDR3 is TGTGCCAGCTCGTCGGGACAGAACGTCGAGCAGTACTTC.

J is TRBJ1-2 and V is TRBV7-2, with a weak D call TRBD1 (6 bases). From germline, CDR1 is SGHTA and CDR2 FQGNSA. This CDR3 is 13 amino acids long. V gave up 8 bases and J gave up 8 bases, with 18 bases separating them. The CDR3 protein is CASSLGGQRGYTF. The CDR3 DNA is TGTGCCAGCTCCCTGGGGGGGCAAAGAGGCTACACCTTC.

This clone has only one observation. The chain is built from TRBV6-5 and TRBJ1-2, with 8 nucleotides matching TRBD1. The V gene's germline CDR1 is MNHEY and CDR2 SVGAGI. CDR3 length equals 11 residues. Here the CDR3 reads CASTGGYGYTF. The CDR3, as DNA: TGTGCTAGTACAGGGGGCTATGGCTACACCTTC.

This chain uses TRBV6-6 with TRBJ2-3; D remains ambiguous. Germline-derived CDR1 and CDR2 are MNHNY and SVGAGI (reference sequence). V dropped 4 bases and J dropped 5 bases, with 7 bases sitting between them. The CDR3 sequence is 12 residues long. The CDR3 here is CASSSEGDTQYF. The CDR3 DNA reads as TGTGCCAGCAGTTCCGAAGGAGATACGCAGTATTTT.

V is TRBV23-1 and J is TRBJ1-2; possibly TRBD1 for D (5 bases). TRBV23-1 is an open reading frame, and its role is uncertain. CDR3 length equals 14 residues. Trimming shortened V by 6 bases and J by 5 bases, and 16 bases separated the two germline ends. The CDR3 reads CASRHRQFTYGYTF. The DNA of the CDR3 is TGCGCCAGCAGACATCGACAGTTTACTTATGGCTACACCTTC.

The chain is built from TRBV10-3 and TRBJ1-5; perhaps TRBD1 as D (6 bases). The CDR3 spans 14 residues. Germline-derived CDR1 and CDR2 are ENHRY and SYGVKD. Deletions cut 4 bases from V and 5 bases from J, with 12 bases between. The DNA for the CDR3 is TGTGCCATCAGTGCAGCAGGGGACCATCAGCCCCAGCATTTT. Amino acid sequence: CAISAAGDHQPQHF.

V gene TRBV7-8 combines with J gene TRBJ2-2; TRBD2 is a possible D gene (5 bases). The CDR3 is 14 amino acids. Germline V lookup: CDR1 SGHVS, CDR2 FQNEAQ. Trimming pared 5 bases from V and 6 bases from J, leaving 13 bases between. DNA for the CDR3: TGTGCCAGCAGCCCGCGGTCGGGATCCGGGGAGCTGTTTTTT. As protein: CASSPRSGSGELFF.

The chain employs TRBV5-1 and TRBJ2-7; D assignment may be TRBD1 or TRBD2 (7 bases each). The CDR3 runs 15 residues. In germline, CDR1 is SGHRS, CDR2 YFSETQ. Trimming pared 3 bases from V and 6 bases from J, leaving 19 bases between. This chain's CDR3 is CASSYGIQGGREQYF. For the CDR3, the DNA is TGCGCCAGCAGCTATGGTATTCAGGGGGGGCGCGAGCAGTACTTC.

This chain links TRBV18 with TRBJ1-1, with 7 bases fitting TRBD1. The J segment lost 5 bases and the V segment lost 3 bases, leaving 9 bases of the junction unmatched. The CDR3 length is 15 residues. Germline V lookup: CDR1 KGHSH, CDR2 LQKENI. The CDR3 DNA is TGTGCCAGCTCACCCGGACAGGTCAAGGGGACTGAAGCTTTCTTT. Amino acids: CASSPGQVKGTEAFF. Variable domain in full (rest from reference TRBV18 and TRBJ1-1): NAGVMQNPRHLVRRRGQEARLRCSPMKGHSHVYWYRQLPEEGLKFMVYLQKENIIDESGMPKERFSAEFPKEGPSILRIQQVVRGDSAAYFCASSPGQVKGTEAFFGQGTRLTVV.

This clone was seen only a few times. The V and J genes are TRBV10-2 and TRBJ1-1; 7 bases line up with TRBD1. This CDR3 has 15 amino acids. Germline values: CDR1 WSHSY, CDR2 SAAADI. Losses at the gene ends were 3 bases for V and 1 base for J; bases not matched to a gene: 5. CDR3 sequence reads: CASSESGGWNTEAFF. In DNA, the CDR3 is TGCGCCAGCAGTGAATCAGGGGGATGGAACACTGAAGCTTTCTTT.

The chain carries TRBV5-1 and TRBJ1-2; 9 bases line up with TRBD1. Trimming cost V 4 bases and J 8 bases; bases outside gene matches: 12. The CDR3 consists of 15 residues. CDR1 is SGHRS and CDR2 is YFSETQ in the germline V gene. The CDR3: CASSPMSGTGSGYTF. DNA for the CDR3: TGCGCCAGCAGCCCAATGTCCGGGACAGGGAGCGGCTACACCTTC.

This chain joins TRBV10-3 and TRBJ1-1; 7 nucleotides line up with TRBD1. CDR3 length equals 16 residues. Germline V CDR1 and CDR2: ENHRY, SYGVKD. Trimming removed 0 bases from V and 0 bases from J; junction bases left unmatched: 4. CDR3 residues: CAISESLGQVNTEAFF. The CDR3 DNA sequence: TGTGCCATCAGTGAGTCCTTAGGACAGGTGAACACTGAAGCTTTCTTT.

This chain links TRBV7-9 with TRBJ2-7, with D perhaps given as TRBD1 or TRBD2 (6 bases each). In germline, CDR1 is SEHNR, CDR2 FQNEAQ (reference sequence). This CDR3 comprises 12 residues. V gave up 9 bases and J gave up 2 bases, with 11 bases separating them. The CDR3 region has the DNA TGTGCCAGTCGGGGGCCGACCTACGAGCAGTACTTC. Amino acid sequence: CASRGPTYEQYF.

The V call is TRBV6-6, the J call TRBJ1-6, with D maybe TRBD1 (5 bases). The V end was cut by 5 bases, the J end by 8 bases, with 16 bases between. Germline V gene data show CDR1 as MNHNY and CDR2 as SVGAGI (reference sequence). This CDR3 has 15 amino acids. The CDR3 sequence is CASSRTHLGDSPLHF. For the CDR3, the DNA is TGTGCCAGCAGTCGGACCCACTTAGGGGATTCACCCCTCCACTTT.

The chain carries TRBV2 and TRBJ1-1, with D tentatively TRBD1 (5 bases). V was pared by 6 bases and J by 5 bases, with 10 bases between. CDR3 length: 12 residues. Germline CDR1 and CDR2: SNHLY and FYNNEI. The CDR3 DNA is TGTGCCAGCAGGCTGGGGCAGACTGAAGCTTTCTTT. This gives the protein CASRLGQTEAFF.

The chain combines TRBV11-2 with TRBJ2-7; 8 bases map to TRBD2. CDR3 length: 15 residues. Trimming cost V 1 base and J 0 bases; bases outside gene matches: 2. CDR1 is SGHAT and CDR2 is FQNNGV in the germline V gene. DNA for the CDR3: TGTGCCAGCAGCTTAGTAGCGGGGCGCTCCTACGAGCAGTACTTC. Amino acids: CASSLVAGRSYEQYF.

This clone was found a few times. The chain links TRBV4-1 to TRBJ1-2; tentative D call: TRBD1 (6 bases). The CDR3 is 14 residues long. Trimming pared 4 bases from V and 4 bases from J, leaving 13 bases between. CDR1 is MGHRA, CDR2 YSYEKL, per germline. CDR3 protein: CASSLRGQGYGYTF. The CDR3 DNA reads TGCGCCAGCAGCCTACGGGGGCAGGGCTATGGCTACACCTTC.

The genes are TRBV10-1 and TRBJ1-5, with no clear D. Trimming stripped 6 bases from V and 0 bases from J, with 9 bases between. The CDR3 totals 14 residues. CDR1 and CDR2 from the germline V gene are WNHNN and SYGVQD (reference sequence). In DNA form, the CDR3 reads TGCGCCAGCAGCGAGGGTTCTAGCAATCAGCCCCAGCATTTT. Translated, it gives CASSEGSSNQPQHF.

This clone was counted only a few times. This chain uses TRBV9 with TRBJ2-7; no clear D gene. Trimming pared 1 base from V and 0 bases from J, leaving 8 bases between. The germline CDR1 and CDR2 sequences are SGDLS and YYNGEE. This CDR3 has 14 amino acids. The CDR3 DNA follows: TGTGCCAGCAGCGTATTCCCAGACTCCTACGAGCAGTACTTC. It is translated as CASSVFPDSYEQYF.

For the CDR3, the DNA is TGTGCCTGGAGTGGAGGCCTCCGAGATACGCAGTATTTT. Its protein product is CAWSGGLRDTQYF. The chain is built from TRBV30 and TRBJ2-3, with D unresolved. Germline-derived CDR1 and CDR2 are GTSNPN and SVGIG (reference sequence). This CDR3 has 13 residues. The V gene lost 1 base and the J gene lost 5 bases, with 10 bases spanning the gap.

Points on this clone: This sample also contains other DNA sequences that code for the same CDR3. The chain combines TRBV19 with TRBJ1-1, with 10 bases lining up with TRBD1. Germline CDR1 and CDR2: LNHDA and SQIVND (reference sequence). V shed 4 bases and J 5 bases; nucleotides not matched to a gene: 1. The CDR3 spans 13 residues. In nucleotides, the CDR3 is TGTGCCAGTAGTAGGACAGGGGGGACTGAAGCTTTCTTT. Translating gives CASSRTGGTEAFF. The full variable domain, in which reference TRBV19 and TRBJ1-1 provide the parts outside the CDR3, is DGGITQSPKYLFRKEGQNVTLSCEQNLNHDAMYWYRQDPGQGLRLIYYSQIVNDFQKGDIAEGYSVSREKKESFPLTVTSAQKNPTAFYLCASSRTGGTEAFFGQGTRLTVV.

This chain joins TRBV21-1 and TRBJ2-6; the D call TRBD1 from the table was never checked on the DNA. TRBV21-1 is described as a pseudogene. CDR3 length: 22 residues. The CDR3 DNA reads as TGTGCCAGCAGCAAAATAAAGATGACAGGGTCAGACCACTTCTCTGGGGCCAACGTCCTGACTTTC. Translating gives CASSKIKMTGSDHFSGANVLTF.

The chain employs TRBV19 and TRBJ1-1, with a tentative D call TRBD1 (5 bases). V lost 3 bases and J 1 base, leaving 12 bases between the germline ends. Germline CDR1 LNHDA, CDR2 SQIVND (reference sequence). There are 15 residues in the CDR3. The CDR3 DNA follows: TGTGCCAGTAGTATTTATGGGGGGAAGAACACTGAAGCTTTCTTT. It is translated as CASSIYGGKNTEAFF.

CDR3 in amino acids: CASSPLPGPQETQYF. CDR3 DNA sequence: TGTGCCAGCAGCCCCCTCCCGGGACCTCAAGAGACCCAGTACTTC. The chain combines TRBV13 with TRBJ2-5; D may be TRBD1 or TRBD2 (5 bases each). Germline V gene sequence: CDR1 PRHDT, CDR2 FYEKMQ (reference sequence). The CDR3 has 15 amino acids. V was clipped by 5 bases and J by 2 bases, with 15 bases between them.

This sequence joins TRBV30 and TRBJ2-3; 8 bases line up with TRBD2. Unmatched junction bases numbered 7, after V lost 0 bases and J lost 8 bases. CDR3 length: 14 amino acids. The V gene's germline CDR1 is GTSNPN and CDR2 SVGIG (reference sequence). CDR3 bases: TGTGCCTGGAGTGTTCCGGGGGGGCGAGGTACGCAGTATTTT. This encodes CAWSVPGGRGTQYF.

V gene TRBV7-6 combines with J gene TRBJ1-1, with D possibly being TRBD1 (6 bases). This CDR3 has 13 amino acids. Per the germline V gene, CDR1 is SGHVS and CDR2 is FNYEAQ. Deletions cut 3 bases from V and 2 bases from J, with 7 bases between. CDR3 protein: CASSLDRNTEAFF. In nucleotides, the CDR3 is TGTGCCAGCAGCTTGGACAGAAACACTGAAGCTTTCTTT.

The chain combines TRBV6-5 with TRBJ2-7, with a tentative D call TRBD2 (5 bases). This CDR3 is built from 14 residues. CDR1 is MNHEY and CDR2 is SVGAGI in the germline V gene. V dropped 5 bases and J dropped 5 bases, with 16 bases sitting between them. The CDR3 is CASSPTLARDEQYF. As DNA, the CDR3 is TGTGCCAGCAGTCCCACCCTAGCACGGGACGAGCAGTACTTC.

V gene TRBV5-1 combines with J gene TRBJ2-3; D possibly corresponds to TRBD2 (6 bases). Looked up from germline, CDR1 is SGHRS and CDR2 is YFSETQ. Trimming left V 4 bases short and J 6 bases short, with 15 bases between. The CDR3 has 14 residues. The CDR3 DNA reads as TGCGCCAGCAGCCAGACTAGGCATCTTGATACGCAGTATTTT. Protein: CASSQTRHLDTQYF.

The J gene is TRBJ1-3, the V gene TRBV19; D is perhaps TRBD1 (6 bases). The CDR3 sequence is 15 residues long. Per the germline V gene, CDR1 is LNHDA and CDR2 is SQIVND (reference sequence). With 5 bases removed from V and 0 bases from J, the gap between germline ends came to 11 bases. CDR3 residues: CASSVDRYSGNTIYF. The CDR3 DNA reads TGTGCCAGTAGTGTCGACAGGTACTCTGGAAACACCATATATTTT.

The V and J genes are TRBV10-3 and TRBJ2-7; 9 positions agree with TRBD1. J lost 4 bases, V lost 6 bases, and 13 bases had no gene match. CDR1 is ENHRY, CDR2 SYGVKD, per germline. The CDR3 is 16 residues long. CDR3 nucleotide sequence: TGTGCCATCAGGCTATCCGGGACAGGGAATCGGTACGAGCAGTACTTC. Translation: CAIRLSGTGNRYEQYF.